This T cell receptor beta chain comes out of a study of human T cells and chemical hapten exposure. Study-level points and caveats: Sensitization with DPC brought no change to TCRs above 1 in 1000 in frequency. A positive correlation with patch test score was shown by PT1 expanded TCR counts.

As for this clonotype: The antigen remains unidentified.

Time point: patch test 1, 2 weeks after DPC sensitization. Indicated treatment: therapeutic diphenylcyclopropenone sensitization with weekly scalp DPC. Donation of samples came from alopecia patients who were 18 to 70 years old and suitable for DPC. TCRdb recomputed calls from the RACE reads with MiXCR, one row per CDR3 protein. The sample consists of about 90,000 distinct CDR3 sequences, under 12% of them appearing once. Trimming removed 5 bases at V and 4 bases at J, with 14 bases between. In germline, CDR1 is SEHNR, CDR2 FQNEAQ (reference sequence). The CDR3 has 14 residues. The origin of this receptor is a man aged 35-49 years with alopecia areata. Some clones in this sample may be carry-over from other donors' samples. The chain links TRBV7-9 to TRBJ2-5, with D tentatively TRBD2 (6 bases). The sample in question was whole blood, obtained in connection with sensitization to the hapten diphenylcyclopropenone (DPC). The CDR3 DNA follows: TGTGCCAGCAGCCCCAGCGAAGCGGGAGAGACCCAGTACTTC. Translated, it gives CASSPSEAGETQYF.